This T cell receptor beta chain was sequenced during a study of control samples from healthy donors and cancer patients. The table came from immunoSEQ multiplex PCR; TCRdb's copy has only in-frame clones and leaves some out. The data hold about 96,000 clones, with roughly 93% observed a single time. This CDR3 comprises 12 residues. Trimming left V 3 bases short and J 4 bases short, with 7 bases between. Looked up from germline, CDR1 is MGHDK and CDR2 is SYGVNS. The chain couples TRBV25-1 to TRBJ2-7; no clear D. Sequenced material: blood. This clonotype was sampled from a man between 18 and 35 years old in good health. The CDR3 DNA reads TGTGCCAGCAGTGATGTTGGATACGAGCAGTACTTC. Translation: CASSDVGYEQYF.